This TCR beta chain stems from a study of metastatic and nonmetastatic thyroid tumors. In the study overall: Where malignant and benign thyroid patients were concerned, repertoires were compared across blood and tumor or nodule tissue.

In the original workflow: A papillary thyroid cancer distant-metastasis classifier was built from CDR3 differences across clinicopathological groups. TCRdb reprocessed the PCR reads using MiXCR. TCRdb, rather than the study authors, made the V and J calls. The data show tens of thousands of clones, around 28% seen once. A remark on this clone: The antigen remains unidentified. This could be a read error, since a much larger clone is one nucleotide away.

Every patient was untreated before thyroid surgery. The study's findings and limits: Patients with malignant thyroid tumors reportedly had significantly higher TCR beta diversity than those with benign nodules, in blood and tumor.

This TCR derives from a male donor with papillary thyroid cancer or a benign thyroid nodule (not recorded which). Some clones in this sample may be carry-over from other donors' samples. The material sequenced was blood.

The CDR3 DNA sequence: TGCGCCAGCAGTACTACCTATTCGGGACAGGGGGCGAGAACTGAAGCTTTCTTC. It translates to CASSTTYSGQGARTEAFF. The V and J genes are TRBV5-1 and TRBJ2-7, with 12 bases identical to TRBD1. The germline V gene has CDR1 SGHRS and CDR2 YFSETQ. CDR3 size: 18 residues.